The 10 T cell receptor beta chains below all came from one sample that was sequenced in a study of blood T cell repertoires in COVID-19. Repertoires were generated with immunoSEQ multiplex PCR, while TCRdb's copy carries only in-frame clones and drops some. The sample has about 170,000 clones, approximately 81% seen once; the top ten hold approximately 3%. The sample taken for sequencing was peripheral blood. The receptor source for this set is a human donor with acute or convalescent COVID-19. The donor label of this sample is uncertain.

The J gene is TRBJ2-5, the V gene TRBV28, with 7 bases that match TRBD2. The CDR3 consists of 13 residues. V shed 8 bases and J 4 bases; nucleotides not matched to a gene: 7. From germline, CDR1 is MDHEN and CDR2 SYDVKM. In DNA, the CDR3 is TGTGCCAGCGGCCCGGGACTAAGAGAGACCCAGTACTTC. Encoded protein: CASGPGLRETQYF.

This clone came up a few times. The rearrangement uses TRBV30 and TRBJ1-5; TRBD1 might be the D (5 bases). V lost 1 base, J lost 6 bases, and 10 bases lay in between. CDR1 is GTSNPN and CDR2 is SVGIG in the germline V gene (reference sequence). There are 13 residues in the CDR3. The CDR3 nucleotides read TGTGCCTGGAGTGAAGGGGTAACTCAGCCCCAGCATTTT. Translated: CAWSEGVTQPQHF.

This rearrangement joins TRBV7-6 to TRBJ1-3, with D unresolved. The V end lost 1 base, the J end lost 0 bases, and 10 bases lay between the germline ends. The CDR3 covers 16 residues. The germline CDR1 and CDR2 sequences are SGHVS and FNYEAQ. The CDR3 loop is CASSLGQVSSGNTIYF. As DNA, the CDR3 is TGTGCCAGCAGCTTAGGGCAGGTTTCCTCTGGAAACACCATATATTTT.

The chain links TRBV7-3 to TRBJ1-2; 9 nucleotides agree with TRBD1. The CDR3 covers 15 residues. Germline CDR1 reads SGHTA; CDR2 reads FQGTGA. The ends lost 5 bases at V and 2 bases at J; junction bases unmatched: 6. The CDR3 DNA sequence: TGTGCCAGCAGCCCCGGGACAGGGAGGAACTATGGCTACACCTTC. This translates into CASSPGTGRNYGYTF.

The CDR3 reads CASSQSRGVAGGANVLTF. The CDR3 bases are TGCGCCAGCAGTCAATCACGCGGGGTTGCTGGTGGGGCCAACGTCCTGACTTTC. V and J are TRBV23-1 and TRBJ2-6; possible D gene TRBD2, 6 bases. TRBV23-1 has ORF status, its function being uncertain. CDR3 length equals 18 residues. Trimming stripped 0 bases from V and 3 bases from J, with 15 bases between.

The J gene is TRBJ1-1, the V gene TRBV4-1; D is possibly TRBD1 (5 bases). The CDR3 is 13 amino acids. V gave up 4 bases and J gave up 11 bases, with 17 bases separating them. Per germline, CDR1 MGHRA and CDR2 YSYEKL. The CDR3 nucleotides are TGCGCCAGCAGCCCCTCACGGGGGGGGTTCGCTTTCTTT. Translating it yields CASSPSRGGFAFF.

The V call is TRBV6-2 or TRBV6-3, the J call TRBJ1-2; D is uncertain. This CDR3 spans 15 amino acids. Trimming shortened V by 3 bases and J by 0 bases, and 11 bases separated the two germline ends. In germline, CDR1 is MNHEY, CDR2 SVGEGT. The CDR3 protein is CASSYSPRANYGYTF. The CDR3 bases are TGTGCCAGCAGTTATAGCCCCCGAGCTAACTATGGCTACACCTTC.

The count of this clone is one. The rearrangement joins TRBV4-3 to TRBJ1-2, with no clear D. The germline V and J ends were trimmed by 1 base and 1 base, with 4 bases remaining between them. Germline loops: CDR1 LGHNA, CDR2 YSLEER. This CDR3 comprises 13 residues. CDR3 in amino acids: CASSQVSNYGYTF. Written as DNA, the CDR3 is TGCGCCAGCAGCCAAGTGAGTAACTATGGCTACACCTTC.

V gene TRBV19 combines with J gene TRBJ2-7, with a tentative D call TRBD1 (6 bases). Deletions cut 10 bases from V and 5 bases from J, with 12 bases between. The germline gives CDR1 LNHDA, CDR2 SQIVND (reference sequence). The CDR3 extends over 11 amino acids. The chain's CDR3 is CATTGFNEQYF. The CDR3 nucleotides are TGTGCCACTACAGGGTTCAACGAGCAGTACTTC.

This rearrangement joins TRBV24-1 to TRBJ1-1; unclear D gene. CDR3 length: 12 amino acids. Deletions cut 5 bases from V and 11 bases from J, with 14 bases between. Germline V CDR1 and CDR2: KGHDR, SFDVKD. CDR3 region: CATSAGVGRAFF. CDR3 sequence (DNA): TGTGCCACCAGTGCAGGCGTCGGGAGGGCTTTCTTT.